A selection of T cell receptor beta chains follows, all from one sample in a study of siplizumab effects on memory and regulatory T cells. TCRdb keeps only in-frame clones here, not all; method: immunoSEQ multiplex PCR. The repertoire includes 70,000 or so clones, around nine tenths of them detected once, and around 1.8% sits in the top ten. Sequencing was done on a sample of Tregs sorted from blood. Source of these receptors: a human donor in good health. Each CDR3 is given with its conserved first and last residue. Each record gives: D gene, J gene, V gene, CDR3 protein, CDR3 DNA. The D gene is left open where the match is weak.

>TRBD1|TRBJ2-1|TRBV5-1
CASSSQGAYHEQFF
TGCGCCAGCAGCTCCCAGGGGGCTTACCATGAGCAGTTCTTC
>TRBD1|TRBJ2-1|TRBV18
CASSPLGTGRNEQFF
TGTGCCAGCTCACCACTCGGGACAGGAAGGAATGAGCAGTTCTTC
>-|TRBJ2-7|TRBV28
CASSTTYEQYF
TGTGCCAGCAGTACGACCTACGAGCAGTACTTC
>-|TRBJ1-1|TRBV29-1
CSTMWDTEAFF
TGCAGCACTATGTGGGACACTGAAGCTTTCTTT
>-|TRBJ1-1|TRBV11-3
CASSPAWQGDTEAFF
TGTGCCAGCAGCCCGGCGTGGCAGGGAGACACTGAAGCTTTCTTT
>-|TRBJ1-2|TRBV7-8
CASTVNMEPNYGYTF
TGTGCCAGCACCGTTAACATGGAACCTAACTATGGCTACACCTTC
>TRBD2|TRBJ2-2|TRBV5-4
CASSRGGRATGELFF
TGTGCCAGCAGCCGGGGAGGGAGGGCCACCGGGGAGCTGTTTTTT
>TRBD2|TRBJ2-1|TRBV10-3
CAISDPGLAGDPYNEQFF
TGTGCCATCAGTGACCCGGGACTAGCGGGAGATCCCTACAATGAGCAGTTCTTC
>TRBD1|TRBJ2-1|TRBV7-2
CASSTRQGAYNEQFF
TGTGCCAGCAGCACCCGACAGGGCGCCTACAATGAGCAGTTCTTC
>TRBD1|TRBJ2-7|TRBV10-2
CAVGGQASYEQYF
TGCGCCGTAGGTGGACAGGCCTCCTACGAGCAGTACTTC
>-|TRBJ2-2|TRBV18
CASSFGQGQTATGELFF
TGTGCCAGCTCCTTCGGTCAGGGGCAGACAGCCACCGGGGAGCTGTTTTTT